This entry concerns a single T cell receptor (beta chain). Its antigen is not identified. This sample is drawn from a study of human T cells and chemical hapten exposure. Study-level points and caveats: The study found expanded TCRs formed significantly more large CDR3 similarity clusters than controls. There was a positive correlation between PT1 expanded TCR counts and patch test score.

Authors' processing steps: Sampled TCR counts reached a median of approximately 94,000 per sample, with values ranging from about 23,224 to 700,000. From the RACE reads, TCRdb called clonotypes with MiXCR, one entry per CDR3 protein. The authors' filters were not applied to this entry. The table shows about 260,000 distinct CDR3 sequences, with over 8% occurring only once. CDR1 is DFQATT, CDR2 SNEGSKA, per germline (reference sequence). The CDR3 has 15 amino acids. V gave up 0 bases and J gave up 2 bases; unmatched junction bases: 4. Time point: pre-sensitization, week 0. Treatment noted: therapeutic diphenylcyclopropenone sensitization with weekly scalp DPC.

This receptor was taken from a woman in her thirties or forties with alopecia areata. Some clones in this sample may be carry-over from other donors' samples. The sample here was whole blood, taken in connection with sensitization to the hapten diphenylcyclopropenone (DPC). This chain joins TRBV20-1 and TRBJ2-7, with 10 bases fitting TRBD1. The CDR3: CSARDPGTGAYEQYF. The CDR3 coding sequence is TGCAGTGCTAGAGATCCCGGGACAGGGGCCTACGAGCAGTACTTC.